This T cell receptor beta chain comes out of a study of T-cell memory formation after mild COVID-19. Study-wide context: Largely, the TCR clusters proved donor specific. Study findings and constraints: Still unconfirmed is whether the second-wave clones peaking on day 37 recognized SARS-CoV-2. Some responding clones appeared in pre-infection memory, suggesting cross-reactive memory joined.

From the 5' RACE reads, TCRdb called clonotypes with MiXCR, one entry per CDR3 protein. The top ten clones hold 2% to 2.5% of a sample with some 120,000 distinct CDR3 sequences, 5% to 6.5% of them seen once. In the case of this clonotype: The antigen is unknown.

The clonotype was recovered from an adult woman who had mild COVID-19 (a few samples of this study predate the infection). Cell type and time point are not known. Sequenced material: PBMCs or a T cell subset sorted from them (not recorded which).

The CDR3 protein is CASSTTGGLSGNTIYF. The DNA of the CDR3 is TGTGCCAGCAGTACCACAGGGGGCCTCTCTGGAAACACCATATATTTT. The J gene is TRBJ1-3, the V gene TRBV12-3 or TRBV12-4, with 9 bases that match TRBD1. CDR3 length equals 16 residues. With 5 bases clipped from V and 0 bases from J, the junction kept 5 bases outside the gene matches.